Presented here are 4 T cell receptor beta chains from one specimen sequenced in a study of control samples from healthy donors and cancer patients. Here immunoSEQ multiplex PCR was the method, and the copy in TCRdb shows in-frame clones only, minus some. The sample consists of 100,000 to 150,000 clones, approximately 92% of them appearing once. Sequenced: PBMCs. The receptor set was obtained from a man at least 80 years old with head and neck cancer.

The genes are TRBV7-2 and TRBJ1-1, with 7 bases lining up with TRBD1. J gave up 4 bases and V 2 bases, and 7 bases lay outside the gene matches. CDR3 length: 15 amino acids. The germline CDR1 and CDR2 sequences are SGHTA and FQGNSA. The CDR3 protein is CASSLRYRGGTEAFF. The CDR3 bases are TGTGCCAGCAGCTTAAGATACAGGGGTGGCACTGAAGCTTTCTTT.

The V call is TRBV28, the J call TRBJ2-7; D may be TRBD2 (5 bases). CDR1 and CDR2 (germline): MDHEN, SYDVKM. There are 11 residues in the CDR3. Deletions cut 6 bases from V and 3 bases from J, with 6 bases between. The CDR3 nucleotides are TGTGCCAGCAGCCGGGGCTACGAGCAGTACTTC. Its translation is CASSRGYEQYF.

The chain joins TRBV10-3 to TRBJ1-4; 8 nucleotides align to TRBD1. Germline lookup yields CDR1 ENHRY and CDR2 SYGVKD. Trimming at V came to 0 bases and at J to 7 bases, leaving 4 bases not matched to a gene. The CDR3 is 15 residues long. The CDR3 sequence: CAISESWTGTEKLFF. The CDR3 DNA follows: TGTGCCATCAGTGAGTCATGGACAGGGACTGAAAAACTGTTTTTT.

J is TRBJ2-7 and V is TRBV19; 7 bases match TRBD1. The CDR3 has 14 amino acids. V was pared by 6 bases and J by 1 base, with 6 bases of the junction left unmatched. CDR1 and CDR2 from the germline V gene are LNHDA and SQIVND (reference sequence). The DNA of the CDR3 is TGTGCCAGTAGAGCTCGGGACAGATCCTACGAGCAGTACTTC. Its protein is CASRARDRSYEQYF.